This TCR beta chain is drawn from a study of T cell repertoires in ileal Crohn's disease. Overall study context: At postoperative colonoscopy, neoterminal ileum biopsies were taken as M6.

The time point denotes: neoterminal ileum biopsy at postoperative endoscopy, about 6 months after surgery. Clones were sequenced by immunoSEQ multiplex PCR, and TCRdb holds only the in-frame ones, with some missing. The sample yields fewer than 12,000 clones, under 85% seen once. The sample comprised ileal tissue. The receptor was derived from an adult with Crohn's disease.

This CDR3 reads CAWSPGQGNQPQHF. The CDR3 DNA follows: TGTGCCTGGTCACCCGGACAGGGCAATCAGCCCCAGCATTTT. The chain is built from TRBV30 and TRBJ1-5; 7 bases agree with TRBD1. V lost 5 bases to trimming and J lost 2 bases; unmatched junction nucleotides: 6. CDR1 GTSNPN and CDR2 SVGIG come from the germline V gene (reference sequence). This CDR3 has 14 amino acids.